This entry lists 18 T cell receptor beta chains sequenced from one sample in a study of molecular identifiers for immune sequencing clone quantification. TCRdb redid the calling of the PCR reads with MiXCR, one entry per CDR3 protein. The repertoire holds some 590,000 distinct CDR3 sequences, less than 30% seen once, with about 0.78% in the top ten. Sample: naive CD8+ T cells from blood, with Jurkat cell RNA spiked in. Subset defined: FACS-sorted CD8+CD4-CCR7+CD45RA+ naive T cells. The receptor source for this set is a human donor in good health. Some libraries in this study had Jurkat cell RNA spiked in.

This clonotype was seen a few times. The rearrangement links TRBV30 to TRBJ2-5; D possibly corresponds to TRBD2 (5 bases). V lost 4 bases and J 7 bases, leaving 19 bases between the germline ends. This CDR3 region has 14 residues. In germline, CDR1 is GTSNPN, CDR2 SVGIG (reference sequence). CDR3 DNA: TGTGCCTGGACCCCCTCGGACTTGGCTGGGACCCAGTACTTC. Translating gives CAWTPSDLAGTQYF.

This clonotype has only a few counts. The rearrangement uses TRBV4-3 and TRBJ2-3; 9 nucleotides align to TRBD1. In germline, CDR1 is LGHNA, CDR2 YSLEER. J was trimmed by 4 bases and V by 2 bases; bases with no gene match: 7. This CDR3 has 16 residues. DNA for the CDR3: TGCGCCAGCAGCCAACACAGGGACAGGGTTGCAGATACGCAGTATTTT. This encodes CASSQHRDRVADTQYF.

This clonotype has only one observation. A much larger clone lies one base from this, so it may be a read error. The genes are TRBV6-1 and TRBJ1-5; weak D call: TRBD1 (6 bases). V lost 5 bases, J lost 0 bases, and 8 bases lay in between. The V gene's germline CDR1 is MNHNS and CDR2 SASEGT. This CDR3 region has 14 residues. The chain's CDR3 is CASSRDNSNQPQHF. The CDR3 nucleotides read TGTGCCAGCAGTAGGGACAATAGCAATCAGCCCCAGCATTTT.

This rearrangement joins TRBV28 to TRBJ2-1, with D possibly TRBD2 on 6 matching bases. Germline V gene data show CDR1 as MDHEN and CDR2 as SYDVKM. The germline V and J ends were trimmed by 5 bases and 3 bases, with 17 bases remaining between them. The CDR3 has 16 amino acids. CDR3: CASSPIAEPVYNEQFF. Written as DNA, the CDR3 is TGTGCCAGCAGTCCTATAGCGGAACCCGTCTACAATGAGCAGTTCTTC.

As to this clonotype: Since a much larger clone is just one base distant, this may be a read error. The V gene is TRBV4-3, the J gene TRBJ2-7; 8 positions match TRBD2. The germline gives CDR1 LGHNA, CDR2 YSLEER. The CDR3 covers 14 residues. The CDR3 sequence: CASSQGVLAGEQCF. CDR3 DNA sequence: TGCGCCAGCAGCCAAGGGGTCCTAGCGGGCGAGCAGTGCTTC.

This clonotype has at least ten counts. V gene TRBV27 combines with J gene TRBJ2-7; possible D gene TRBD2, 5 bases. Trimming stripped 5 bases from V and 5 bases from J, with 10 bases between. CDR3 length: 12 amino acids. CDR1 is MNHEY and CDR2 is SMNVEV in the germline V gene (reference sequence). CDR3 in DNA: TGTGCCAGCAGTGGCCCGGGGAACGAGCAGTACTTC. Translation: CASSGPGNEQYF.

The rearrangement uses TRBV4-3 and TRBJ1-6; no clear D gene. The CDR3 is 14 amino acids. V lost 2 bases and J 7 bases, leaving 9 bases between the germline ends. Germline V gene sequence: CDR1 LGHNA, CDR2 YSLEER. The CDR3 spells CASSQIRINSPLHF. CDR3 sequence (DNA): TGCGCCAGCAGCCAAATAAGAATCAATTCACCCCTCCACTTT.

In its sample, this clonotype was seen many times. The chain couples TRBV27 to TRBJ1-6; possibly TRBD1 for D (6 bases). Germline V gene sequence: CDR1 MNHEY, CDR2 SMNVEV (reference sequence). This CDR3 spans 15 amino acids. V lost 3 bases to trimming and J lost 3 bases, with 9 bases between them. This CDR3 reads CASSLRGGYNSPLHF. CDR3 DNA sequence: TGTGCCAGCAGTTTGAGGGGGGGCTATAATTCACCCCTCCACTTT.

There are many counts of this clonotype. V usage is TRBV27 and J usage is TRBJ1-1, with 7 bases that match TRBD1. In germline, CDR1 is MNHEY, CDR2 SMNVEV (reference sequence). This CDR3 contains 14 residues. Losses at the gene ends were 3 bases for V and 5 bases for J; bases not matched to a gene: 6. The CDR3 loop is CASSFYRGNTEAFF. CDR3 in DNA: TGTGCCAGCAGTTTTTACAGGGGAAATACTGAAGCTTTCTTT.

In the case of this clonotype: Given a much more abundant clone one base away, this may be a read error. The gene calls are TRBV7-8 and TRBJ2-5; D remains unclear. Germline V gives CDR1 SGHVS, CDR2 FQNEAQ. This CDR3 spans 12 amino acids. The CDR3 loop is CASSRPREAQYF. The CDR3 DNA is TGTGCCAGCAGCCGCCCGAGAGAGGCCCAGTACTTC. The whole variable domain, remainder taken from reference TRBV7-8 and TRBJ2-5, is GAGVSQSPRYKVAKRGQDVALRCDPISGHVSLFWYQQALGQGPEFLTYFQNEAQLDKSGLPSDRFFAERPEGSVSTLKIQRTQQEDSAVYLCASSRPREAQYFGPGTRLLVL.

This clonotype was counted many times. The chain has TRBV29-1 and TRBJ1-1; 7 nucleotides agree with TRBD1. Unmatched junction bases numbered 7, after V lost 0 bases and J lost 6 bases. The CDR3 length is 14 residues. Germline V gene lookup returns CDR1 SQVTM and CDR2 ANQGSEA. The CDR3 nucleotides read TGCAGCGTTGAAGATCGGGAGACAGGGCCTGAAGCTTTCTTT. It encodes CSVEDRETGPEAFF.

This clonotype was found many times. In DNA form, the CDR3 reads TGTGCCAGCAGCCAAGATCTCCACTCACGGGGCCCTGTAACAGATACGCAGTATTTT. It yields the protein CASSQDLHSRGPVTDTQYF. The rearrangement uses TRBV4-2 and TRBJ2-3, with D perhaps TRBD1 or TRBD2 (5 bases each). This CDR3 has 19 amino acids. Germline CDR1 reads LGHNA; CDR2 reads YNFKEQ. Deletions cut 0 bases from V and 3 bases from J, with 22 bases between.

V and J are TRBV4-2 and TRBJ2-1, with 9 bases matching TRBD2. Per germline, CDR1 LGHNA and CDR2 YNFKEQ. This CDR3 region has 22 residues. After removal of 0 bases from V and 5 bases from J, the junction contained 23 bases not matched to a gene. The CDR3 sequence is CASSQDGLGELAGRPRHNEQFF. CDR3 coding DNA: TGTGCCAGCAGCCAAGATGGATTGGGGGAGCTAGCGGGACGGCCGAGGCACAATGAGCAGTTCTTC.

This clonotype was found many times. V usage is TRBV12-3 or TRBV12-4 and J usage is TRBJ1-1; D remains ambiguous. The CDR3 spans 17 residues. Trimming left V 4 bases short and J 0 bases short, with 18 bases between. The chain's CDR3 is CASSSKVVVGMNTEAFF. In nucleotides, the CDR3 is TGTGCCAGCAGTTCCAAGGTAGTGGTCGGAATGAACACTGAAGCTTTCTTT.

This chain uses TRBV6-6 with TRBJ1-6, with D perhaps matching TRBD1 (6 bases). Germline CDR1 MNHNY, CDR2 SVGAGI (reference sequence). Trimming took off 6 bases at V and 8 bases at J, with 17 bases between the two ends. The CDR3 length is 15 residues. The CDR3 nucleotides are TGTGCCAGCAGCCGGATAGGGGGGGCTGATTCACCCCTCCACTTT. Its protein is CASSRIGGADSPLHF.

This clonotype has ten or more counts. This chain joins TRBV12-3 or TRBV12-4 and TRBJ1-2; D uncertain. V was trimmed by 7 bases and J by 8 bases, leaving 20 bases between them. The CDR3 totals 14 residues. The CDR3, as DNA: TGTGCCAGCACCTCCCTAGGCGGGGTCCTAGGCTACACCTTC. Its translation is CASTSLGGVLGYTF.

Worth noting for this clonotype: A read error may be the cause here, since a much bigger clone is one base away. This sequence joins TRBV6-2 or TRBV6-3 and TRBJ1-1; D may be TRBD1 (6 bases). CDR1 is MNHEY and CDR2 is SVGEGT in the germline V gene. The CDR3 spans 14 residues. V gave up 1 base and J gave up 4 bases, with 10 bases separating them. The CDR3: CASSYYGGITEAFF. The CDR3 DNA sequence: TGTGCCAGCAGTTACTACGGGGGCATCACTGAAGCTTTCTTT.

Comment on this clonotype: A much larger clone lies a single base off, so this may be a read error. The chain links TRBV4-1 to TRBJ1-1; a possible D gene is TRBD1 (5 bases). Germline V gene sequence: CDR1 MGHRA, CDR2 YSYEKL. The CDR3 length is 15 residues. In DNA, the CDR3 is TGCGCCAGCAGCCCCTTTGGGGAAATAGGGACTGCAGCTTTCTTT. Translated, it gives CASSPFGEIGTAAFF.